This T cell receptor (beta chain) originates from a study of blood T cell repertoires in COVID-19. Across the study: The study drew acute and convalescent COVID-19 samples from the United States, Italy and Spain. T cells, B-cell-depleted T cells, or PBMCs supplied cDNA or gDNA.

The CDR3 contains 15 residues. V dropped 2 bases and J dropped 1 base, with 6 bases sitting between them. The germline CDR1 and CDR2 sequences are MNHEY and SMNVEV (reference sequence). Per the study methods: How many nucleated cells were present was estimated from reference gene primer amplification. Sequencing was performed with immunoSEQ multiplex PCR; in TCRdb, only in-frame clones are kept and a portion is missing. V and J calls and clone size are as listed in that table; D and trimming were resolved from the DNA. The sample records about 83,000 clones, around 90% being singletons. The sample consisted of peripheral blood. The sequence was collected from a woman in her forties or fifties with active or convalescent COVID-19. The J gene is TRBJ1-6, the V gene TRBV27; possible D gene TRBD1, 5 bases. CDR3 residues: CASSLRGSYNSPLHF. The CDR3 DNA reads TGTGCCAGCAGTTTACGGGGGTCCTATAATTCACCCCTCCACTTT.